These 10 T cell receptor beta chains share one sample of origin, sequenced in a study of CD8 T cells in Susac syndrome. RNA in amounts of about 0.5 to 1 ug was reverse transcribed with random hexamers. MiXCR, applied by TCRdb to the immunoSEQ multiplex PCR reads, yields one record per CDR3 protein. Among fewer than 200,000 distinct CDR3 sequences listed, about 95% were seen once. The specimen was CD8+ T cells from PBMCs. These receptor sequences come from a human donor with multiple sclerosis.

The chain is built from TRBV29-1 and TRBJ2-1, with 10 bases fitting TRBD1. The germline V gene encodes CDR1 SQVTM and CDR2 ANQGSEA. Trimming cost V 6 bases and J 7 bases; bases outside gene matches: 18. The CDR3 contains 17 residues. The CDR3 bases are TGCAGCGTCCTACCTTTTAGGGGGGACAGGGGCTTAAATGAGCAGTTCTTC. Translated: CSVLPFRGDRGLNEQFF.

This chain links TRBV20-1 with TRBJ2-3, with no clear D. Germline CDR1 and CDR2: DFQATT and SNEGSKA (reference sequence). Trimming removed 6 bases at V and 3 bases at J, with 10 bases between. The CDR3 has 12 amino acids. CDR3 sequence reads: CSAARATDTQYF. In nucleotides, the CDR3 is TGCAGTGCCGCCCGAGCAACAGATACGCAGTATTTT.

J is TRBJ2-5 and V is TRBV12-3 or TRBV12-4; 9 bases are a match to TRBD2. The junction had 7 bases not matched to a gene; V was cut back by 6 bases and J by 2 bases. There are 15 residues in the CDR3. The CDR3 reads CASRASGVLQETQYF. The CDR3 DNA sequence: TGTGCCAGCAGGGCTAGCGGGGTCCTGCAAGAGACCCAGTACTTC.

Here the CDR3 DNA reads TGTGCCAGCAGTCCCGCCGTCCAATGGAACACTGAAGCTTTCTTT. It encodes CASSPAVQWNTEAFF. This sequence joins TRBV27 and TRBJ1-1; D gene uncertain. Germline V gene data show CDR1 as MNHEY and CDR2 as SMNVEV (reference sequence). V shed 5 bases and J shed 1 base, with 14 bases lying between them. The CDR3 length is 15 residues.

The chain has TRBV4-1 and TRBJ2-5; D call uncertain. Looked up from germline, CDR1 is MGHRA and CDR2 is YSYEKL. Between the trimmed V and J ends, which lost 1 base and 5 bases, there was a span of 8 bases. The CDR3 length is 13 residues. Here the CDR3 DNA reads TGCGCCAGCAGCCAAGCGAGGTGGGAGACCCAGTACTTC. This gives the protein CASSQARWETQYF.

V and J are TRBV20-1 and TRBJ1-5, with 11 nucleotides matching TRBD1. Germline trimming cut 5 bases from V and 6 bases from J; bases unmatched to any gene: 6. Looked up from germline, CDR1 is DFQATT and CDR2 is SNEGSKA (reference sequence). There are 14 residues in the CDR3. CDR3 loop: CSASDRGLIQPQHF. The DNA of the CDR3 is TGCAGTGCTTCGGACAGGGGGCTCATTCAGCCCCAGCATTTT.

This rearrangement joins TRBV13 to TRBJ2-3; maybe TRBD1 (6 bases). The CDR3 sequence is 14 residues long. Germline CDR1 is PRHDT and CDR2 is FYEKMQ (reference sequence). The V end was cut by 4 bases, the J end by 3 bases, with 11 bases between. CDR3 loop: CASSWGRGTDTQYF. DNA of the CDR3: TGTGCCAGCAGCTGGGGCAGGGGTACAGATACGCAGTATTTT.

The chain couples TRBV9 to TRBJ2-1, with D tentatively TRBD1 (6 bases). The CDR3 runs to 13 residues. Germline V gene lookup returns CDR1 SGDLS and CDR2 YYNGEE. V was trimmed by 0 bases and J by 6 bases, leaving 7 bases between them. This CDR3 is CASSVGGGNEQFF. The CDR3, as DNA: TGTGCCAGCAGCGTAGGAGGGGGCAATGAGCAGTTCTTC.

The chain joins TRBV5-6 to TRBJ1-2; D gene unclear. The CDR3 contains 14 residues. Germline V gene sequence: CDR1 SGHDT, CDR2 YYEEEE. The V end lost 3 bases, the J end lost 4 bases, and 13 bases lay between the germline ends. The CDR3 DNA follows: TGTGCCAGCAGCTCCCCGAGTGGTTCCTATGGCTACACCTTC. Translating it yields CASSSPSGSYGYTF.

The count of this clonotype is one. The chain recombines TRBV27 with TRBJ2-3; no clear D. The CDR3 covers 14 residues. V was clipped by 3 bases and J by 1 base, with 8 bases between them. The germline V gene encodes CDR1 MNHEY and CDR2 SMNVEV (reference sequence). CDR3 bases: TGTGCCAGCAGTTTTGTAAGGGGCACAGATACGCAGTATTTT. It encodes CASSFVRGTDTQYF.